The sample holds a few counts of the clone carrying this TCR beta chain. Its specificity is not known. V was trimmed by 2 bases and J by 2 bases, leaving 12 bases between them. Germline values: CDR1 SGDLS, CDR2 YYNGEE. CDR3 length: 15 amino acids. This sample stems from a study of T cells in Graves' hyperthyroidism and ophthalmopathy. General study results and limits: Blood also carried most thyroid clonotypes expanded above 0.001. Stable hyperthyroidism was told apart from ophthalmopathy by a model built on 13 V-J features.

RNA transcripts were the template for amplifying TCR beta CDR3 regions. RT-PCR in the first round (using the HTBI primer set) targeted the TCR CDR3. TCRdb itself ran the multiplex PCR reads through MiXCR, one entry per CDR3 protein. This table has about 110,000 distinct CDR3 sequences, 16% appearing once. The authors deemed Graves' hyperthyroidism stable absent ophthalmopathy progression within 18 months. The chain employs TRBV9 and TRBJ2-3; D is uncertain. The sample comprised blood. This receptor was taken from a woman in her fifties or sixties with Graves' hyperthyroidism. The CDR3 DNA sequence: TGTGCCAGCAGCGTTCAAGGAGCGCTCACAGATACGCAGTATTTT. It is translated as CASSVQGALTDTQYF.